This entry is about one TCR beta chain. Its specificity is unknown. This record belongs to a study of vaccination and CD4 T cells after COVID-19. Researchers used the Oncomine TCR Beta short-read assay to sequence DNA from cultured CD4+ T cells. TCRdb redid the calling of the PCR reads with MiXCR, one entry per CDR3 protein. The sample lists several thousand distinct CDR3 sequences; approximately 57% were seen once. This CDR3 comprises 13 residues. Germline CDR1 reads DFQATT; CDR2 reads SNEGSKA (reference sequence). Trimming removed 6 bases from V and 5 bases from J; junction bases left unmatched: 8. The treatment: roughly 10-day PBMC culture with coronavirus spike peptide pools or control peptides (ViraFEST assay).

The TCR was taken from a human donor with COVID-19. The gene calls are TRBV20-1 and TRBJ2-5; 8 positions match TRBD1. Sequenced material: cultured CD4+ T cells from blood, taken after SARS-CoV-2 vaccination. CDR3 nucleotides: TGCAGTGCCTACAGGGGGAATGTGGAGACCCAGTACTTC. Its translation is CSAYRGNVETQYF.